This passage covers 8 T cell receptor beta chains from one sample sequenced in a study of CD8+ T cells in alopecia areata. Treatment defined: oral pan-JAK inhibitor, 5-10 mg twice daily. cDNA reverse transcribed from extracted RNA served as the sequencing template. This table comes from immunoSEQ multiplex PCR, and its TCRdb copy is limited to in-frame clones, with some not included. Of roughly 100,000 clones in the sample, just under 60% were seen once. The starting material was CD8+ T cells sorted from blood, obtained at approximately week 56, from a patient treated with tofacitinib. The origin of the receptors is a human donor with alopecia areata.

The chain has TRBV13 and TRBJ2-7; 10 bases map to TRBD1. The length of the CDR3 is 14 residues. V lost 4 bases, J lost 0 bases, and 0 bases stayed unmatched. Germline V gene lookup returns CDR1 PRHDT and CDR2 FYEKMQ (reference sequence). Here the CDR3 reads CASSWTGGSYEQYF. The DNA for the CDR3 is TGTGCCAGCAGCTGGACAGGGGGCTCCTACGAGCAGTACTTC.

The rearrangement joins TRBV27 to TRBJ2-5; D perhaps matches TRBD2 (7 bases). The V end was cut by 3 bases, the J end by 9 bases, with 14 bases between. The CDR3 covers 13 residues. Germline values: CDR1 MNHEY, CDR2 SMNVEV (reference sequence). The chain's CDR3 is CASSLAGAAPQYF. The CDR3 DNA follows: TGTGCCAGCAGTTTGGCGGGGGCAGCGCCCCAGTACTTC.

The chain links TRBV9 to TRBJ2-7, with a possible D match to TRBD2 (6 bases). CDR1 is SGDLS and CDR2 is YYNGEE in the germline V gene. Trimming cost V 0 bases and J 4 bases, with 14 bases left between them. This CDR3 region has 15 residues. CDR3 region: CASSVGRDSVYEQYF. The CDR3 DNA is TGTGCCAGCAGCGTAGGACGGGACTCCGTATACGAGCAGTACTTC. Full variable domain (outside the CDR3, taken from reference TRBV9 and TRBJ2-7): DSGVTQTPKHLITATGQRVTLRCSPRSGDLSVYWYQQSLDQGLQFLIQYYNGEERAKGNILERFSAQQFPDLHSELNLSSLELGDSALYFCASSVGRDSVYEQYFGPGTRLTVT.

This clone showed up just a few times. This sequence joins TRBV14 and TRBJ2-6; unclear D gene. Germline V gives CDR1 SGHDN, CDR2 FVKESK. The CDR3 consists of 17 residues. The V end was cut by 1 base, the J end by 0 bases, with 10 bases between. The CDR3, as DNA: TGTGCCAGCAGCCAAGTAGGGCATAACTCTGGGGCCAACGTCCTGACTTTC. Translating gives CASSQVGHNSGANVLTF.

The CDR3 loop is CASSLWTGNYGYTF. As DNA, the CDR3 is TGTGCCAGCAGCCTCTGGACAGGGAACTATGGCTACACCTTC. The rearrangement uses TRBV5-4 and TRBJ1-2; 8 bases line up with TRBD1. CDR1 and CDR2 (germline): SGHNT, YYREEE (reference sequence). Trimming took 4 bases from V and 2 from J; bases not matched to a gene: 4. This CDR3 region has 14 residues.

This clone was recorded once. The chain couples TRBV2 to TRBJ2-1; TRBD2 might be the D (5 bases). CDR3 length equals 11 residues. In germline, CDR1 is SNHLY, CDR2 FYNNEI. V shed 3 bases and J shed 8 bases, with 5 bases lying between them. Here the CDR3 DNA reads TGTGCCAGCAGTGAGAGGGATGAGCAGTTCTTC. Its protein product is CASSERDEQFF.

The chain has TRBV27 and TRBJ2-7, with 7 bases fitting TRBD1. CDR1 is MNHEY and CDR2 is SMNVEV in the germline V gene (reference sequence). The CDR3 loop spans 15 amino acids. The junction had 9 bases not matched to a gene; V was cut back by 1 base and J by 6 bases. Written as DNA, the CDR3 is TGTGCCAGCAGTTTATACTACAGGGGCGAAGGCGAGCAGTACTTC. Its protein is CASSLYYRGEGEQYF.

The rearrangement joins TRBV7-9 to TRBJ2-5; 7 bases fit TRBD2. The CDR3 contains 16 residues. Trimming took 3 bases from V and 0 from J; bases not matched to a gene: 7. Per the germline V gene, CDR1 is SEHNR and CDR2 is FQNEAQ (reference sequence). The CDR3 spells CASSFDHGGYQETQYF. The CDR3 DNA reads as TGTGCCAGCAGCTTTGATCACGGGGGGTACCAAGAGACCCAGTACTTC.